In this sample, the clone carrying this TCR beta chain turned up a few times. The antigen is undetermined. Cells designated naive CD8 were CD45RO-negative and were positively selected for CCR7, with terminally differentiated effector memory CD45RA+ cells excluded. Evenly divided among several immunoSEQ plates was the genomic DNA of each subset. Here immunoSEQ multiplex PCR was the method, and the copy in TCRdb shows in-frame clones only, minus some. The sample consists of hundreds of thousands of clones, approximately 96% of them appearing once. The data are from a study of shared clonotypes between healthy human individuals. Regarding the study as a whole: Sharing across four donors was highest in naive CD4 (roughly 5%) and lowest in memory CD8 (0.4%). Clonotypes shared by all four sorted-subset donors had higher generation probabilities than non-shared clonotypes. The expectation was that sequencing depth would affect clonotype sharing among donors.

V was pared by 5 bases and J by 5 bases, with 11 bases between. CDR3 length equals 13 residues. CDR1 SGHNT and CDR2 YYREEE come from the germline V gene (reference sequence). What was sequenced was naive CD8+ T cells sorted from blood. The V and J genes are TRBV5-4 and TRBJ2-1, with a weak D call TRBD2 (5 bases). The source is a woman in her twenties or thirties in good health. CDR3 amino acids: CASRGSKDNEQFF. As DNA, the CDR3 is TGTGCCAGCAGGGGGAGTAAAGACAATGAGCAGTTCTTC.